The present entry profiles one T cell receptor (beta chain) with its context. The data were taken from a study of blood T cell repertoires in COVID-19. The CDR3 runs 15 residues. Germline V gene data show CDR1 as SEHNR and CDR2 as FQNEAQ (reference sequence). J was trimmed by 5 bases and V by 5 bases; bases with no gene match: 10. Profiled with immunoSEQ multiplex PCR; TCRdb holds only in-frame clones, not every one. The table includes a few hundred thousand clones, approximately 91% detected once. The TCR sequence derives from a woman aged 60-75 years who had recovered from COVID-19. The sequenced material came from PBMCs or T cells enriched from blood (not recorded which). V and J are TRBV7-9 and TRBJ1-2; 8 nucleotides align to TRBD1. The CDR3 loop is CASSPLAGGMYGYTF. The CDR3 nucleotides read TGTGCCAGCAGCCCCCTGGCAGGGGGCATGTATGGCTACACCTTC.